This T cell receptor beta chain derives from a study of shared clonotypes between healthy human individuals. In the study overall: Contributing individuals were two females and a few males aged 18 to 49. Three plates each covered CD4 naive and memory; CD8 naive two, CD8 memory one. Broader study findings: Estimated richness was generally greater in naive than memory subsets.

Germline V gene lookup returns CDR1 MNHEY and CDR2 SVGAGI. With 5 bases clipped from V and 11 bases from J, the junction kept 5 bases outside the gene matches. This CDR3 has 13 residues. As concerns this clone: The antigen remains unidentified.

Clones were read by immunoSEQ multiplex PCR, and TCRdb kept only the in-frame ones, dropping some. In the table there are around 2,000,000 clones, approximately 95% of which are singletons. This clonotype was obtained from a man aged 18-30 years in good health. The chain joins TRBV6-5 to TRBJ1-6; 8 nucleotides match TRBD1. Material: naive CD4+ T cells sorted from blood. Sample subset: CD45RA+ positively selected. CDR3 sequence reads: CASSDRQGTPLHF. The CDR3 DNA follows: TGTGCCAGCAGTGACCGACAGGGGACACCCCTCCACTTT.